This T cell receptor (beta chain) is drawn from a study of T cells in Graves' hyperthyroidism and ophthalmopathy. Researchers took RNA transcripts and amplified the TCR beta CDR3 regions from them. The HTBI primer set was used in a first-round RT-PCR of the TCR CDR3. TCRdb re-called the multiplex PCR reads with MiXCR, one entry per CDR3 protein. This sample yields more than 250,000 distinct CDR3 sequences, of which around 15% are seen a single time; more than 30% belongs to the top ten. Trimming shortened V by 2 bases and J by 4 bases, and 8 bases separated the two germline ends. The CDR3 has 14 amino acids. Looked up from germline, CDR1 is SGHTA and CDR2 is FQGTGA.

This clonotype was sampled from a woman in her fifties or sixties with Graves' hyperthyroidism that later progressed to Graves' ophthalmopathy. The sequenced sample was blood. The rearrangement joins TRBV7-3 to TRBJ2-2; D possibly corresponds to TRBD1 (5 bases). The CDR3 DNA is TGTGCCAGCAGCTTAGACAGCGTCACCGGGGAGCTGTTTTTT. Amino acid sequence: CASSLDSVTGELFF.